A single sample gave rise to the 3 T cell receptor beta chains below, sequenced in a study of blood T cell repertoires in COVID-19. Using immunoSEQ multiplex PCR, the repertoire was profiled, and TCRdb retains in-frame clones only, with some absent. The sample records fewer than 200,000 clones, less than 85% being singletons. What was sequenced was peripheral blood. The receptors were sampled from a woman aged 80 or over with acute or convalescent COVID-19.

The V and J genes are TRBV6-5 and TRBJ2-1; D possibly corresponds to TRBD2 (5 bases). The CDR3 spans 13 residues. Germline V gene data show CDR1 as MNHEY and CDR2 as SVGAGI. V was clipped by 5 bases and J by 10 bases, with 15 bases between them. The CDR3 DNA follows: TGTGCCAGCAGTCCCCAATCCGGGATCGAGCAGTTCTTC. This gives the protein CASSPQSGIEQFF.

The V and J genes are TRBV5-1 and TRBJ2-2, with 9 bases lining up with TRBD1. This CDR3 region has 17 residues. V shed 4 bases, J shed 2 bases, and the junction held 9 bases outside the gene matches. Looked up from germline, CDR1 is SGHRS and CDR2 is YFSETQ. Written as DNA, the CDR3 is TGCGCCAGCAGCGTCCGGGACAGGGACCCAAACACCGGGGAGCTGTTTTTT. Its protein product is CASSVRDRDPNTGELFF. Drawing the rest from reference TRBV5-1 and TRBJ2-2, the complete variable domain is KAGVTQTPRYLIKTRGQQVTLSCSPISGHRSVSWYQQTPGQGLQFLFEYFSETQRNKGNFPGRFSGRQFSNSRSEMNVSTLELGDSALYLCASSVRDRDPNTGELFFGEGSRLTVL.

The chain links TRBV7-6 to TRBJ1-4; 7 nucleotides match TRBD1. The CDR3 spans 12 residues. The V gene's germline CDR1 is SGHVS and CDR2 FNYEAQ. Germline trimming cut 6 bases from V and 10 bases from J; bases unmatched to any gene: 5. This chain's CDR3 is CASSNQGGKLFF. The CDR3 region has the DNA TGTGCCAGCAGTAACCAGGGGGGAAAACTGTTTTTT.